The rows below give T cell receptor beta chains drawn from one sample of a study of cytomegalovirus exposure and HLA in healthy donors. Sequencing was performed with immunoSEQ multiplex PCR; in TCRdb, only in-frame clones are kept and a portion is missing. The profile shows approximately 150,000 clones, 80% of them singletons. The sample comprised PBMCs. These receptors were taken from a human donor in good health. Each CDR3 is given without its conserved first and last residue.

V gene: TRBV6-5; CDR3 protein: ASSYSGAGGRGYT
V gene: TRBV7-9; CDR3 protein: ASSLSGGAFNEQF
V gene: TRBV29-1; CDR3 protein: TLFVVQVNYGYT
V gene: TRBV4-2; CDR3 protein: ASSQEWGDGNTIY
V gene: TRBV5-1; CDR3 protein: ASSLVPGLPEAF
V gene: TRBV5-6; CDR3 protein: ASSFRSGLQQETQY
V gene: TRBV9; CDR3 protein: ASSALDREDEQF
V gene: TRBV6-1; CDR3 protein: ASSETRVREQY
V gene: TRBV9; CDR3 protein: ASSQNLDTGNTIY
V gene: TRBV11-3; CDR3 protein: ASSMRTGAENIQY
V gene: TRBV10-1; CDR3 protein: ASSESVAYGYT
V gene: TRBV10-3; CDR3 protein: AISDGVSSSYEQY
V gene: TRBV20-1; CDR3 protein: SAGQGTEAF
V gene: TRBV25-1; CDR3 protein: ASSDRADYGYT
V gene: TRBV6-6; CDR3 protein: ATKAGGYQETQY
V gene: TRBV19; CDR3 protein: ASSRGGWNTEAF
V gene: TRBV5-1; CDR3 protein: ASSPEGGTYGYT
V gene: TRBV6-5; CDR3 protein: ASRRTAVSYEQY
V gene: TRBV5-1; CDR3 protein: ASSLGATGSNEKLF
V gene: TRBV2; CDR3 protein: ASSDRVLLSGANVLT